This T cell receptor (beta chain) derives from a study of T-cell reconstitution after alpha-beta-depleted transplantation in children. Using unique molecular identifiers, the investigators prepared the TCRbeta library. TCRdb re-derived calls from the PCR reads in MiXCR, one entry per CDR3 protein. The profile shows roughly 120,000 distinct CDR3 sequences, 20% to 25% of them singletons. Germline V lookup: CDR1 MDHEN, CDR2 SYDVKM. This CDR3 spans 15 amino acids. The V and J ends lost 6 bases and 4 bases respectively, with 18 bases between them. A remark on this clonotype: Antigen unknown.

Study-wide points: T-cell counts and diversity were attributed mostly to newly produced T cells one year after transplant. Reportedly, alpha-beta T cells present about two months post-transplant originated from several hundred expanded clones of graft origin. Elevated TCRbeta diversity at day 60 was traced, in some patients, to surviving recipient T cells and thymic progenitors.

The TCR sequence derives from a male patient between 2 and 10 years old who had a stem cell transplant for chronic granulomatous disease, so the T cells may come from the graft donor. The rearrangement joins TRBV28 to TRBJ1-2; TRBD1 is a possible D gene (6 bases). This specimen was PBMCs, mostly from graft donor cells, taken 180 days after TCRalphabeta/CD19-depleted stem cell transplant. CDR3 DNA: TGTGCCAGCAGCTGGGGGCTGGGGGGTGGCTATGGCTACACCTTC. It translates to CASSWGLGGGYGYTF.